These T cell receptor beta chains were read from a single sample in a study of T-cell reconstitution after alpha-beta-depleted transplantation in children. A single record per CDR3 protein comes from TCRdb applying MiXCR to the PCR reads. The repertoire consists of some 300,000 distinct CDR3 sequences, with roughly 8.2% occurring once and the leading ten covering approximately 9.1%. Sequencing used peripheral blood, obtained 360 days after TCRalphabeta/CD19-depleted stem cell transplant. Every receptor here comes from a female patient between 2 and 15 years old who had a stem cell transplant for Fanconi anemia, so the T cells may come from the graft donor. Both conserved end residues are part of each CDR3. D genes are given only for firm matches. Some rows mark clone size as missing; the rest say once, few, many or name a class of expanded clone.

d_gene,v_gene,abundance,j_gene,CDR3nt,CDR3aa
NA,TRBV5-1,many,TRBJ2-7,TGCGCCAGCAGCTTGCGTCCCGGGTACGAGCAGTACTTC,CASSLRPGYEQYF
TRBD1,TRBV14,many,TRBJ2-1,TGTGCCAGCAGCCAAGGACAGGGTATAAACAATGAGCAGTTCTTC,CASSQGQGINNEQFF
NA,TRBV5-1,many,TRBJ1-1,TGCGCCAGCACATACCGGCCGGGGACTGAAGCTTTCTTT,CASTYRPGTEAFF
NA,TRBV20-1,NA,TRBJ1-1,TGCAGTGCCTGGGACGTAGAGGGGACTGAAGCTTTCTTT,CSAWDVEGTEAFF
TRBD1,TRBV6-5,NA,TRBJ2-4,TGTGCCAGCAGTAGGGGACAGAAAGCCAAAAACATTCAGTACTTC,CASSRGQKAKNIQYF
NA,TRBV7-3,few,TRBJ1-1,TGTGCCAGCACAGGGTACAACACTGAAGCTTTCTTT,CASTGYNTEAFF
NA,TRBV12-3/TRBV12-4,many,TRBJ1-1,TGTGCCAGCAGTTTAGGGGGGATAGGGGACACTGAAGCTTTCTTT,CASSLGGIGDTEAFF
NA,TRBV4-2,many,TRBJ2-7,TGTGCCAGCAGCCAAAGGGCTCAGATCTACGAGCAGTACTTC,CASSQRAQIYEQYF
NA,TRBV18,NA,TRBJ2-2,TGTGCCAGCTCACCCCCCCGGGGAAACACCGGGGAGCTGTTTTTT,CASSPPRGNTGELFF
NA,TRBV5-1,many,TRBJ2-3,TGCGCCAGCAGCTTGGGGGCGCCAGATACGCAGTATTTT,CASSLGAPDTQYF